Listed here are 8 T cell receptor beta chains from one sample, sequenced in a study of Tregs in tolerant kidney transplant recipients. Measured with immunoSEQ multiplex PCR; TCRdb has only the in-frame clones, and not every one. The table includes about 20,000 clones, roughly 80% detected once. The material sequenced was Tregs from blood. These receptor sequences come from a human donor in good health.

V gene TRBV7-2 combines with J gene TRBJ2-1, with TRBD2 identical over 13 bases. V trimming: 4 bases; J trimming: 4 bases; junction bases outside the gene matches: 4. The CDR3 totals 16 residues. Germline V gene data show CDR1 as SGHTA and CDR2 as FQGNSA. CDR3 loop: CASSSGTSGVYNEQFF. The CDR3 DNA follows: TGTGCCAGCAGCTCGGGGACTAGCGGGGTTTACAATGAGCAGTTCTTC. Supplemented by reference TRBV7-2 and TRBJ2-1, the full variable domain reads GAGVSQSPSNKVTEKGKDVELRCDPISGHTALYWYRQSLGQGLEFLIYFQGNSAPDKSGLPSDRFSAERTGGSVSTLTIQRTQQEDSAVYLCASSSGTSGVYNEQFFGPGTRLTVL.

This chain uses TRBV6-1 with TRBJ2-1; 12 nucleotides match TRBD2. The J segment lost 9 bases and the V segment lost 2 bases, leaving 5 bases of the junction unmatched. CDR1 is MNHNS and CDR2 is SASEGT in the germline V gene. The CDR3 runs to 15 residues. The CDR3 loop reads CASSERLAGGIEQFF. The CDR3 nucleotides are TGTGCCAGCAGTGAAAGGCTAGCGGGAGGGATTGAGCAGTTCTTC.

The chain uses TRBV9 and TRBJ2-1; tentatively, D is TRBD1 (6 bases). V shed 0 bases and J shed 7 bases, with 8 bases lying between them. There are 13 residues in the CDR3. Germline CDR1 reads SGDLS; CDR2 reads YYNGEE. This chain's CDR3 is CASSVEQGNEQFF. The CDR3 region has the DNA TGTGCCAGCAGCGTAGAACAGGGTAATGAGCAGTTCTTC. Complete variable domain (other parts from reference TRBV9 and TRBJ2-1): DSGVTQTPKHLITATGQRVTLRCSPRSGDLSVYWYQQSLDQGLQFLIQYYNGEERAKGNILERFSAQQFPDLHSELNLSSLELGDSALYFCASSVEQGNEQFFGPGTRLTVL.

The V and J genes are TRBV28 and TRBJ1-2; D is possibly TRBD1 (5 bases). This CDR3 has 15 amino acids. Germline V CDR1 and CDR2: MDHEN, SYDVKM. Trimming left V 5 bases short and J 2 bases short, with 15 bases between. The CDR3 coding sequence is TGTGCCAGCAGTCCAAAGCGGGGCTTCAACTATGGCTACACCTTC. Protein: CASSPKRGFNYGYTF.

The rearrangement links TRBV4-1 to TRBJ2-1; D is uncertain. The CDR3 sequence is 11 residues long. V was cut by 4 bases and J by 3 bases, with 1 base left in between. In germline, CDR1 is MGHRA, CDR2 YSYEKL. In DNA, the CDR3 is TGCGCCAGCAGCCTCTACAATGAGCAGTTCTTC. Translating gives CASSLYNEQFF.

The chain has TRBV30 and TRBJ2-7; TRBD1 might be the D (5 bases). The CDR3 spans 11 residues. Per the germline V gene, CDR1 is GTSNPN and CDR2 is SVGIG (reference sequence). Trimming cost V 8 bases and J 6 bases, with 14 bases left between them. CDR3 residues: CAGAGLSEQYF. The CDR3 region has the DNA TGTGCCGGGGCAGGCCTCTCCGAGCAGTACTTC.

In its sample, this clone was seen a few times. V gene TRBV2 combines with J gene TRBJ2-5, with 11 bases aligning to TRBD2. Per germline, CDR1 SNHLY and CDR2 FYNNEI. The trim removed 0 bases at V and 5 bases at J, leaving 8 bases unmatched. The CDR3 runs to 17 residues. The CDR3 DNA follows: TGTGCCAGCAGTGAAGCGTGGCTAGCGGGGGGAAGGGAGACCCAGTACTTC. This translates into CASSEAWLAGGRETQYF.

This clone was counted a few times. The gene calls are TRBV7-9 and TRBJ2-4, with TRBD2 matching 9 bases. This CDR3 contains 17 residues. From germline, CDR1 is SEHNR and CDR2 FQNEAQ (reference sequence). V lost 6 bases, J lost 0 bases, and 9 bases stayed unmatched. Here the CDR3 reads CASSHGRLAVAKNIQYF. CDR3 coding DNA: TGTGCCAGCAGTCACGGGAGACTAGCGGTAGCCAAAAACATTCAGTACTTC.